Sequencing of this TCR beta chain was carried out in a study of blood T cell repertoires in COVID-19 (dated by TCRdb to 2018 to 2021). General notes on the study: The collaborator samples originated in the United States, Italy and Spain and spanned the acute and convalescent phases of COVID-19. The samples were drawn from two sources: the first 160 participants of the ongoing ImmuneRACE study, and some 1,300 subjects contributed by 6 global collaborators. The material from the prospective study consisted of cDNA or gDNA derived from T cells, B-cell-depleted T cells, or PBMCs. Where HLA class I and class II types were available, the types were taken from metadata supplied by the sample provider, not from assay-based typing. Nearly every sample came with metadata listing a de-identified subject ID, COVID-19 status, age in years and sex. The repertoires were released in a freely available public database meant as a resource for research on the immune response to SARS-CoV-2. Deeply sampled blood TCRbeta repertoires from subjects exposed to, actively infected with, or recovered from COVID-19 were included in the dataset.

Collaborating institutions collected whole blood in K2EDTA tubes following their own protocols. Collaborator samples were shipped for TCRbeta analysis as frozen whole blood, isolated PBMCs, or DNA extracted from either sample type. TCRbeta CDR3 regions were amplified from genomic DNA by means of the immunoSEQ Assay, a bias-controlled multiplex PCR. The published analysis was carried out like this. The number of nucleated cells in each sample was estimated from the amplification of reference gene primers within the assay. To quantify the absolute abundance of each unique TCRbeta CDR3 rearrangement, sequence reads were collapsed and filtered. For each sample, productive Simpson clonality was calculated by taking the square root of Simpson's diversity index across productive rearrangements. Imported from immuneACCESS, the table was reduced by TCRdb to in-frame sequences with V and J called. These copies leave out some clones; in studies compared against another copy, an unresolved V gene accounts for under half, and the cause of the remainder is not known. The DNA gave D and trimming, while V, J and clone size come from that table. In all, the sample holds under 250,000 clones, and around 80% of those were seen once. The top ten clonotypes cover 10% to 15% of the sample.

General findings and caveats noted by the study authors: How much clinical and demographic metadata was included differed by source and by participant, and the metadata was provided uncurated.

A word on this clone: There is no known antigen for this receptor. No much larger clonotype is one base removed from it; base qualities were not supplied.

The germline V gene sets CDR1 to LGHNA and CDR2 to YNFKEQ. The junction shows trimming of 4 bases on V and 0 bases on J, and the gene matches do not reach 4 bases of it. Inclusive of the bounding cysteine and phenylalanine, the CDR3 is 15 residues long. Of the read, only the CDR3 DNA is kept; its 45 bases are in frame from base 1. This TCR derives from a woman aged 40 to 55 with acute or convalescent COVID-19. The sequence joins TRBV4-2 to TRBJ1-1; 8 central nucleotides agree with TRBD1. The sequenced sample consisted of peripheral blood. CDR3 region: CASSLGTGLNTEAFF. The nucleotides are TGTGCCAGCAGCCTAGGGACAGGTCTGAACACTGAAGCTTTCTTT.